The present TCR beta chain was sequenced within a study of PD-1 blockade in classical Hodgkin lymphoma. Study results and limitations: Lower baseline TCR diversity marked trial partial responders and progressors. Repertoire differences lack defined causes, possibly disease activity or prior therapy.

The V and J ends lost 1 base and 3 bases respectively, with 12 bases between them. This CDR3 comprises 15 residues. Germline lookup yields CDR1 MNHEY and CDR2 SMNVEV (reference sequence). This clone is categorized as medium-sized. The antigen is not known. As to time point: cycle 4 day 1 (C4D1), after five to seven weeks of nivolumab. No patient escaped relapse after autologous stem cell transplantation, and brentuximab vedotin exposure varied. The best responses consisted of complete response, partial response or progressive disease. Measured with immunoSEQ multiplex PCR; TCRdb has only the in-frame clones, and not every one. The sample lists approximately 90,000 clones, 83% seen once, with approximately 15% in the top ten.

The J gene is TRBJ1-1, the V gene TRBV27; possibly TRBD1 for D (6 bases). The sequenced sample was peripheral blood mononuclear cells (PBMCs), obtained before the fourth cycle of nivolumab. This TCR came from a human donor with classical Hodgkin lymphoma. The CDR3: CASSLLGGWDTEAFF. The CDR3 nucleotides are TGTGCCAGCAGTTTATTGGGGGGCTGGGACACTGAAGCTTTCTTT.